The 3 T cell receptor beta chains below were found in one sample sequenced in a study of blood T cell repertoires in COVID-19. Clones were read by immunoSEQ multiplex PCR, and TCRdb kept only the in-frame ones, dropping some. The table has some 370,000 clones, 89% seen once; the top ten hold more than 1%. Sequencing was performed on peripheral blood. The source is a man in his forties with acute or convalescent COVID-19.

The chain uses TRBV29-1 and TRBJ2-5, with 7 bases fitting TRBD1. The CDR3 consists of 13 residues. Germline-derived CDR1 and CDR2 are SQVTM and ANQGSEA. Trimming cost V 8 bases and J 2 bases; bases outside gene matches: 8. In DNA, the CDR3 is TGCAGCATTGGACAGGCTATACAAGAGACCCAGTACTTC. This encodes CSIGQAIQETQYF.

The V gene is TRBV10-3, the J gene TRBJ1-4, with 11 bases matching TRBD1. The CDR3 has 16 amino acids. Unmatched junction bases numbered 5, after V lost 5 bases and J lost 3 bases. Germline V lookup: CDR1 ENHRY, CDR2 SYGVKD. CDR3: CAISQDRGPANEKLFF. The CDR3 DNA reads TGTGCCATCAGTCAGGACAGGGGGCCAGCTAATGAAAAACTGTTTTTT.

The J gene is TRBJ2-5, the V gene TRBV11-1, with D possibly matching TRBD1 (6 bases). This CDR3 region has 15 residues. Trimming took 1 base from V and 6 from J, leaving 15 bases between them. Germline loops: CDR1 SGHAT, CDR2 FQDESV (reference sequence). The CDR3 here is CASSLDHRVGKTQYF. The CDR3, as DNA: TGTGCCAGCAGCTTAGACCACAGGGTGGGAAAGACCCAGTACTTC. Full variable domain (missing parts from reference TRBV11-1 and TRBJ2-5): EAEVAQSPRYKITEKSQAVAFWCDPISGHATLYWYRQILGQGPELLVQFQDESVVDDSQLPKDRFSAERLKGVDSTLKIQPAELGDSAMYLCASSLDHRVGKTQYFGPGTRLLVL.